Shown below are 9 T cell receptor beta chains from a single sample sequenced in a study of blood T cells in healthy people across ages. A second PCR of 7 to 11 cycles used a sample-barcoded 5' primer and a J-beta primer mix. TCRdb reanalysed the 5' RACE reads using MiXCR and keeps one entry per CDR3 protein. The sample lists around 1,000,000 distinct CDR3 sequences; roughly two fifths were seen once. The material sequenced was blood. The receptors originated from a man aged 18-30 years in good health.

This clonotype has a handful of counts. This chain uses TRBV3-1 with TRBJ2-3; D may be TRBD1 or TRBD2 (5 bases each). Trimming removed 3 bases at V and 1 base at J, with 14 bases between. The CDR3 length is 16 residues. CDR1 and CDR2 (germline): LGHDT, YNNKEL (reference sequence). The DNA of the CDR3 is TGTGCCAGCAGCCACAGTTCTAGGGGAGGCACAGATACGCAGTATTTT. Its protein is CASSHSSRGGTDTQYF.

The V call is TRBV12-3 or TRBV12-4, the J call TRBJ2-1, with D tentatively TRBD2 (5 bases). This CDR3 spans 17 amino acids. V was clipped by 0 bases and J by 6 bases, with 18 bases between them. CDR3 residues: CASSLALRLAEPNEQFF. The CDR3 bases are TGTGCCAGCAGTTTAGCGCTACGGCTAGCTGAGCCCAATGAGCAGTTCTTC.

The gene calls are TRBV29-1 and TRBJ2-1; 9 bases map to TRBD1. Trimming removed 1 base from V and 1 base from J; junction bases left unmatched: 2. The CDR3 sequence is 15 residues long. CDR1 is SQVTM and CDR2 is ANQGSEA in the germline V gene. CDR3 in DNA: TGCAGCGTTGAAGGACAGGGGGGATCCTACAATGAGCAGTTCTTC. Its protein product is CSVEGQGGSYNEQFF.

DNA for the CDR3: TGTGCCAGCAGTGAGTTCAAACGGGCGGGGGGAGAGACCCAGTACTTC. Translated: CASSEFKRAGGETQYF. This chain connects TRBV6-1 to TRBJ2-5; 8 positions agree with TRBD2. The CDR3 has 16 amino acids. Germline V gene lookup returns CDR1 MNHNS and CDR2 SASEGT. Trimming took 3 bases from V and 4 from J; bases not matched to a gene: 10.

The chain joins TRBV10-3 to TRBJ2-7; weak D call: TRBD2 (6 bases). V was pared by 5 bases and J by 7 bases, with 21 bases between. CDR1 ENHRY and CDR2 SYGVKD come from the germline V gene. The CDR3 has 15 residues. The CDR3 coding sequence is TGTGCCATCAGTATTAGCGGCGACTCCTACAATGAGCAGTACTTC. This encodes CAISISGDSYNEQYF.

This rearrangement joins TRBV20-1 to TRBJ2-7, with D unresolved. The V end lost 0 bases, the J end lost 1 base, and 7 bases lay between the germline ends. The CDR3 sequence is 13 residues long. CDR1 DFQATT and CDR2 SNEGSKA come from the germline V gene (reference sequence). The CDR3 loop reads CSARDPASYEQYF. CDR3 nucleotide sequence: TGCAGTGCTAGAGATCCCGCTTCCTACGAGCAGTACTTC.

This clonotype was detected only a few times. The rearrangement links TRBV6-2 or TRBV6-3 to TRBJ1-1; TRBD1 matches at 7 bases. Unmatched junction bases numbered 5, after V lost 2 bases and J lost 5 bases. Per the germline V gene, CDR1 is MNHEY and CDR2 is SVGEGT. This CDR3 comprises 14 residues. The CDR3 region has the DNA TGTGCCAGCAGTTACGTGGCAGGGGGGACTGAAGCTTTCTTT. As protein: CASSYVAGGTEAFF.

This clonotype was observed once. This chain joins TRBV11-3 and TRBJ1-1; no clear D. The V gene lost 3 bases and the J gene lost 10 bases, with 15 bases spanning the gap. CDR3 length equals 13 residues. The germline V gene encodes CDR1 SGHNT and CDR2 YENEEA. The CDR3 region has the DNA TGTGCCAGCAGCTTGCGGGGAATCGGTGGAGCTTTCTTT. Translating it yields CASSLRGIGGAFF.

This chain uses TRBV7-2 with TRBJ2-4; D possibly corresponds to TRBD1 (5 bases). The end of the DNA fits TRBJ2-7 better, so the J call may be wrong. The CDR3 is made up of 15 amino acids. In germline, CDR1 is SGHTA, CDR2 FQGNSA. CDR3 nucleotide sequence: TGTGCCAGCAGCTTAAAGGGGCACGCGGAGTACGAGCAGTACTTC. This translates into CASSLKGHAEYEQYF.